These 25 T cell receptor beta chains were all obtained from the same sample, sequenced in a study of tissue T cells after allogeneic stem cell transplantation. Only in-frame clones appear in the TCRdb table, and some are missing; sequencing was by immunoSEQ multiplex PCR. The sample yields 35,000 to 50,000 clones, roughly 92% seen once. The source was blood, collected before transplantation. Every receptor here comes from a woman aged 35 to 69 who later had graft-versus-host disease after an allogeneic stem cell transplant.

As DNA, the CDR3 is TGTGCCAGCAGCTACGGGGCATTAGGCTACGAGCAGTACTTC. Protein: CASSYGALGYEQYF. The chain couples TRBV6-1 to TRBJ2-7; D tentatively reads TRBD1 or TRBD2 (5 bases each). V was shortened by 6 bases and J by 3 bases, with 15 bases between the two germline ends. The CDR3 loop spans 14 amino acids. Germline V gene data show CDR1 as MNHNS and CDR2 as SASEGT.

V is TRBV2 and J is TRBJ2-2; 11 bases match TRBD2. In germline, CDR1 is SNHLY, CDR2 FYNNEI. Trimming cost V 5 bases and J 6 bases; bases outside gene matches: 5. This CDR3 region has 15 residues. The CDR3 DNA follows: TGTGCCAGCAGTTTAGCGGGAGGGATCCCCGGGGAGCTGTTTTTT. Protein sequence: CASSLAGGIPGELFF.

The chain employs TRBV24-1 and TRBJ2-3, with TRBD1 as a possible D gene (6 bases). This CDR3 spans 14 amino acids. V was shortened by 9 bases and J by 2 bases, with 14 bases between the two germline ends. From germline, CDR1 is KGHDR and CDR2 SFDVKD. CDR3 DNA sequence: TGTGCCACCCAGGGACATATGAACACAGATACGCAGTATTTT. It is translated as CATQGHMNTDTQYF.

V gene TRBV7-9 combines with J gene TRBJ2-2; 7 bases are a match to TRBD1. Germline V gene lookup returns CDR1 SEHNR and CDR2 FQNEAQ (reference sequence). The V and J ends lost 0 bases and 3 bases, in that order; junction bases with no gene match: 4. The CDR3 has 16 residues. The CDR3 reads CASSLAAGGYTGELFF. The DNA of the CDR3 is TGTGCCAGCAGCTTAGCGGCAGGGGGATACACCGGGGAGCTGTTTTTT.

The chain is built from TRBV28 and TRBJ2-2, with D perhaps matching TRBD2 (6 bases). This CDR3 has 15 residues. V was clipped by 5 bases and J by 6 bases, with 16 bases between them. Germline lookup yields CDR1 MDHEN and CDR2 SYDVKM. DNA for the CDR3: TGTGCCAGCAGTGGCCGGGGAACGGGGGCCGGGGAGCTGTTTTTT. It specifies CASSGRGTGAGELFF.

The chain is built from TRBV18 and TRBJ1-6; D remains ambiguous. V shed 5 bases and J shed 9 bases, with 11 bases lying between them. The V gene's germline CDR1 is KGHSH and CDR2 LQKENI. CDR3 length: 13 amino acids. DNA of the CDR3: TGTGCCAGCTCATCACAAACGGGTTCACCCCTCCACTTT. The encoded protein is CASSSQTGSPLHF.

CDR3 loop: CASRQGARAEAFF. CDR3 sequence (DNA): TGTGCCAGCAGACAGGGGGCGAGAGCTGAAGCTTTCTTT. The chain couples TRBV12-3 or TRBV12-4 to TRBJ1-1; 9 nucleotides match TRBD1. Trimming cost V 6 bases and J 6 bases; bases outside gene matches: 5. CDR3 size: 13 residues.

This clone appeared once. The chain couples TRBV20-1 to TRBJ1-2; D possibly corresponds to TRBD1 (6 bases). Germline values: CDR1 DFQATT, CDR2 SNEGSKA (reference sequence). The CDR3 covers 10 residues. V was cut by 6 bases and J by 4 bases, with 6 bases left in between. The CDR3 DNA reads TGCAGTGCGGACAGCTATGGCTACACCTTC. This codes for CSADSYGYTF.

The genes are TRBV28 and TRBJ2-1; TRBD2 agrees at 12 bases. V was pared by 4 bases and J by 7 bases, with 11 bases of the junction left unmatched. Looked up from germline, CDR1 is MDHEN and CDR2 is SYDVKM. The length of the CDR3 is 17 residues. CDR3 loop: CASSSTLAGGHLNEQFF. CDR3 coding DNA: TGTGCCAGCAGTTCAACCCTAGCGGGAGGGCATTTGAATGAGCAGTTCTTC.

This clone was recorded only once. V and J are TRBV12-5 and TRBJ1-2; 8 bases line up with TRBD1. Germline V gene data show CDR1 as LGHNT and CDR2 as FRNRAP. This CDR3 region has 17 residues. The trim removed 3 bases at V and 0 bases at J, leaving 9 bases unmatched. CDR3 loop: CASGFGLQGGANYGYTF. DNA of the CDR3: TGTGCTAGTGGTTTCGGCCTACAGGGGGGAGCTAACTATGGCTACACCTTC.

This clone has just one count. This sequence joins TRBV7-8 and TRBJ2-1; 8 bases match TRBD2. Germline V gene sequence: CDR1 SGHVS, CDR2 FQNEAQ. The length of the CDR3 is 14 residues. V dropped 5 bases and J dropped 8; count of bases not matched to a gene: 8. This CDR3 is CASSPPGLGYEQFF. As DNA, the CDR3 is TGTGCCAGCAGCCCTCCGGGACTAGGCTATGAGCAGTTCTTC.

The rearrangement uses TRBV9 and TRBJ2-7; D unclear. In germline, CDR1 is SGDLS, CDR2 YYNGEE. The germline V and J ends were trimmed by 0 bases and 0 bases, with 4 bases remaining between them. The CDR3 runs 13 residues. The CDR3 spells CASSVGFSYEQYF. The CDR3 region has the DNA TGTGCCAGCAGCGTAGGATTCTCCTACGAGCAGTACTTC.

This chain links TRBV28 with TRBJ1-2; D is perhaps TRBD1 (5 bases). Trimming pared 3 bases from V and 8 bases from J, leaving 19 bases between. The germline CDR1 and CDR2 sequences are MDHEN and SYDVKM. The CDR3 has 15 amino acids. The CDR3 reads CASSLVTGNLGGYTF. Here the CDR3 DNA reads TGTGCCAGCAGTTTGGTTACAGGAAACCTGGGGGGCTACACCTTC.

The rearrangement links TRBV2 to TRBJ2-3; tentatively, D is TRBD2 (6 bases). Germline CDR1 SNHLY, CDR2 FYNNEI. This CDR3 comprises 15 residues. V was pared by 3 bases and J by 2 bases, with 12 bases between. The CDR3 region has the DNA TGTGCCAGCAGTGAGGAGGGATTGTTCACAGATACGCAGTATTTT. This codes for CASSEEGLFTDTQYF. The entire variable domain, with the rest obtained from reference TRBV2 and TRBJ2-3, is as follows: EPEVTQTPSHQVTQMGQEVILRCVPISNHLYFYWYRQILGQKVEFLVSFYNNEISEKSEIFDDQFSVERPDGSNFTLKIRSTKLEDSAMYFCASSEEGLFTDTQYFGPGTRLTVL.

The rearrangement joins TRBV7-2 to TRBJ2-2; no firm D call. Per germline, CDR1 SGHTA and CDR2 FQGNSA. Trimming took 6 bases from V and 2 from J, leaving 4 bases between them. The CDR3 sequence is 12 residues long. CDR3 sequence reads: CASSPNTGELFF. Written as DNA, the CDR3 is TGTGCCAGCAGTCCAAACACCGGGGAGCTGTTTTTT.

The V call is TRBV24-1, the J call TRBJ2-7, with 11 bases that match TRBD2. After removal of 5 bases from V and 5 bases from J, the junction contained 10 bases not matched to a gene. This CDR3 has 16 residues. Germline assignment: CDR1 KGHDR and CDR2 SFDVKD. The CDR3 is CATSGQRGTSGDEQYF. The CDR3 bases are TGTGCCACCAGTGGCCAAAGGGGGACTAGCGGAGACGAGCAGTACTTC.

The genes are TRBV4-1 and TRBJ2-1; D possibly corresponds to TRBD2 (6 bases). Germline-derived CDR1 and CDR2 are MGHRA and YSYEKL. This CDR3 spans 14 amino acids. V was shortened by 2 bases and J by 10 bases, with 15 bases between the two germline ends. CDR3 protein: CASSQWVGSVEQFF. In DNA form, the CDR3 reads TGCGCCAGCAGCCAATGGGTCGGGAGTGTCGAGCAGTTCTTC.

The rearrangement joins TRBV5-1 to TRBJ2-2; D is possibly TRBD2 (6 bases). CDR1 and CDR2 from the germline V gene are SGHRS and YFSETQ. V shed 4 bases and J shed 5 bases, with 12 bases lying between them. This CDR3 region has 14 residues. The CDR3 region is CASSRLGGTGELFF. CDR3 bases: TGCGCCAGCAGCAGACTAGGCGGGACCGGGGAGCTGTTTTTT.

This clone has only one observation. The chain combines TRBV12-5 with TRBJ1-5; D may be TRBD1 (6 bases). V was trimmed by 6 bases and J by 4 bases, leaving 7 bases between them. CDR1 is LGHNT, CDR2 FRNRAP, per germline. CDR3 length: 12 amino acids. The CDR3 coding sequence is TGTGCTAGTGGCACAGGGAATCAGCCCCAGCATTTT. The encoded protein is CASGTGNQPQHF.

The genes are TRBV7-2 and TRBJ1-1; no clear D. CDR3 length equals 13 residues. CDR1 and CDR2 (germline): SGHTA, FQGNSA. Between the trimmed V and J ends, which lost 1 base and 1 base, there was a span of 4 bases. The CDR3 reads CASSLGENTEAFF. The CDR3 DNA is TGTGCCAGCAGCTTAGGAGAGAACACTGAAGCTTTCTTT.

CDR3 coding DNA: TGTGCCAGCAGGCGAGTGGGGACCCCCGGAGGCAATCAGCCCCAGCATTTT. Its protein is CASRRVGTPGGNQPQHF. This chain links TRBV7-2 with TRBJ1-5, with D perhaps TRBD1 (5 bases). V shed 6 bases and J shed 2 bases, with 20 bases lying between them. The germline gives CDR1 SGHTA, CDR2 FQGNSA. The CDR3 extends over 17 amino acids.

This chain joins TRBV30 and TRBJ2-3; TRBD2 is a possible D gene (6 bases). Between the trimmed V and J ends, which lost 4 bases and 0 bases, there was a span of 17 bases. The CDR3 is made up of 16 amino acids. Germline CDR1 reads GTSNPN; CDR2 reads SVGIG (reference sequence). CDR3 in DNA: TGTGCCTGGAACGGGGGAGCGGATACTAGCACAGATACGCAGTATTTT. Amino acid sequence: CAWNGGADTSTDTQYF.

V usage is TRBV6-6 and J usage is TRBJ2-1; 7 bases agree with TRBD1. The CDR3 loop spans 14 amino acids. The V and J ends lost 8 bases and 0 bases, in that order; junction bases with no gene match: 4. Germline V lookup: CDR1 MNHNY, CDR2 SVGAGI (reference sequence). CDR3 sequence: CASGQASSYNEQFF. The CDR3 coding sequence is TGTGCCAGCGGACAGGCAAGCTCCTACAATGAGCAGTTCTTC.

The chain joins TRBV7-2 to TRBJ2-7; weak D call: TRBD1 (6 bases). Trimming removed 7 bases at V and 7 bases at J, with 14 bases between. Germline V gene sequence: CDR1 SGHTA, CDR2 FQGNSA. This CDR3 region has 12 residues. CDR3 residues: CASTTGFGEQYF. CDR3 sequence (DNA): TGTGCCAGCACCACAGGGTTTGGAGAGCAGTACTTC.

The J gene is TRBJ1-3, the V gene TRBV7-9; D gene ambiguous. The CDR3 runs 15 residues. The germline V gene encodes CDR1 SEHNR and CDR2 FQNEAQ (reference sequence). Trimming stripped 2 bases from V and 0 bases from J, with 8 bases between. CDR3 protein: CASSLLARSGNTIYF. The CDR3 DNA is TGTGCCAGCAGCTTATTGGCACGCTCTGGAAACACCATATATTTT.